Listed below are T cell receptor beta chains from one sample, sequenced in a study of T cells after somatic rescue of genetic block. Libraries were prepared by immunoSEQ multiplex PCR; TCRdb keeps only in-frame clonotypes and omits some of them. The sample includes 110,000 or so clones, about nine tenths of them seen just once. The sample was peripheral blood mononuclear cells (PBMCs). The receptors derive from a woman aged 18-30 years. The CDR3 runs from the conserved cysteine through the conserved F or W. A D gene is named only where the DNA matches it firmly. The size of a clone is reported for some rows only, either as once, few or many, or as a class for expanded clones.

j_call: TRBJ1-4
d_call: TRBD1
clone_size: .
v_call: TRBV7-2
cdr3_aa: CASSFGRGHEKLFF
cdr3_nt: TGTGCCAGCAGCTTCGGCAGGGGGCATGAAAAACTGTTTTTT

j_call: TRBJ1-1
d_call: TRBD1
clone_size: .
v_call: TRBV2
cdr3_aa: CASSVQGEAFF
cdr3_nt: TGTGCCAGCAGTGTACAGGGGGAAGCTTTCTTT

j_call: TRBJ2-1
d_call: .
clone_size: .
v_call: TRBV5-5
cdr3_aa: CASSLELVGNEQFF
cdr3_nt: TGTGCCAGCAGCTTGGAACTCGTGGGGAATGAGCAGTTCTTC

j_call: TRBJ1-1
d_call: .
clone_size: .
v_call: TRBV6-6
cdr3_aa: CASRQGFGTEAFF
cdr3_nt: TGTGCCAGCAGGCAGGGTTTCGGCACTGAAGCTTTCTTT

j_call: TRBJ1-2
d_call: TRBD1
clone_size: once
v_call: TRBV11-2
cdr3_aa: CASSWGGDRDDGYTF
cdr3_nt: TGTGCCAGCAGCTGGGGAGGGGACAGGGACGATGGCTACACCTTC

j_call: TRBJ2-2
d_call: TRBD2
clone_size: few
v_call: TRBV7-9
cdr3_aa: CASSAMGGQHLTGELFF
cdr3_nt: TGTGCCAGCAGCGCGATGGGAGGGCAGCACCTCACCGGGGAGCTGTTTTTT

j_call: TRBJ1-5
d_call: TRBD1
clone_size: .
v_call: TRBV6-1
cdr3_aa: CASSEARQGGNQPQHF
cdr3_nt: TGTGCCAGCAGTGAAGCGCGACAGGGAGGGAATCAGCCCCAGCATTTT

j_call: TRBJ1-1
d_call: .
clone_size: .
v_call: TRBV4-1
cdr3_aa: CASSLQGNKNTEAFF
cdr3_nt: TGCGCCAGCAGCCTTCAGGGGAACAAGAATACTGAAGCTTTCTTT

j_call: TRBJ1-6
d_call: .
clone_size: .
v_call: TRBV9
cdr3_aa: CASTSGRDSNSPLHF
cdr3_nt: TGTGCCAGCACTTCAGGCCGGGACTCCAATTCACCCCTCCACTTT

j_call: TRBJ2-7
d_call: TRBD2
clone_size: .
v_call: TRBV11-3
cdr3_aa: CASSSILAGGPYEQYF
cdr3_nt: TGTGCCAGCAGCTCCATTCTAGCGGGGGGGCCTTACGAGCAGTACTTC

j_call: TRBJ2-1
d_call: .
clone_size: .
v_call: TRBV6-1
cdr3_aa: CASRRGDNEQFF
cdr3_nt: TGTGCCAGCAGGAGGGGGGACAATGAGCAGTTCTTC

j_call: TRBJ2-3
d_call: .
clone_size: .
v_call: TRBV11-2
cdr3_aa: CASSLSGGGDTQYF
cdr3_nt: TGTGCCAGCAGCTTGAGTGGAGGGGGGGATACGCAGTATTTT

j_call: TRBJ2-2
d_call: .
clone_size: .
v_call: TRBV5-1
cdr3_aa: CASSSSRGAGNTGELFF
cdr3_nt: TGCGCCAGCAGCAGTTCCCGAGGAGCGGGGAACACCGGGGAGCTGTTTTTT

j_call: TRBJ1-5
d_call: .
clone_size: .
v_call: TRBV28
cdr3_aa: CASSGTYNQPQHF
cdr3_nt: TGTGCCAGCAGCGGGACATACAATCAGCCCCAGCATTTT

j_call: TRBJ2-5
d_call: .
clone_size: .
v_call: TRBV28
cdr3_aa: CASTHWTGLRETQYF
cdr3_nt: TGTGCCAGCACTCATTGGACGGGCCTGAGGGAGACCCAGTACTTC

j_call: TRBJ2-2
d_call: .
clone_size: .
v_call: TRBV5-5
cdr3_aa: CASSLWTRLTGELFF
cdr3_nt: TGTGCCAGCAGCTTGTGGACGAGACTCACCGGGGAGCTGTTTTTT

j_call: TRBJ2-7
d_call: .
clone_size: .
v_call: TRBV9
cdr3_aa: CASSVAGGGIGGYEQYF
cdr3_nt: TGTGCCAGCAGCGTAGCTGGGGGGGGCATCGGCGGCTACGAGCAGTACTTC

j_call: TRBJ2-7
d_call: TRBD1
clone_size: .
v_call: TRBV28
cdr3_aa: CASSTTGRYEQYF
cdr3_nt: TGTGCCAGCAGCACGACAGGGCGCTACGAGCAGTACTTC

j_call: TRBJ2-3
d_call: TRBD2
clone_size: .
v_call: TRBV14
cdr3_aa: CASSQETGGVTDTQYF
cdr3_nt: TGTGCCAGCAGCCAAGAAACGGGGGGGGTCACAGATACGCAGTATTTT

j_call: TRBJ2-7
d_call: TRBD2
clone_size: .
v_call: TRBV5-1
cdr3_aa: CASSFRAGGSYEQYF
cdr3_nt: TGCGCCAGCAGCTTCCGAGCGGGGGGCTCCTACGAGCAGTACTTC

j_call: TRBJ2-7
d_call: TRBD1
clone_size: once
v_call: TRBV18
cdr3_aa: CASSPPAQGNEQYF
cdr3_nt: TGTGCCAGCTCACCACCAGCACAGGGGAACGAGCAGTACTTC

j_call: TRBJ2-3
d_call: .
clone_size: .
v_call: TRBV29-1
cdr3_aa: CSVELEAGDTQYF
cdr3_nt: TGCAGCGTTGAATTAGAGGCCGGGGATACGCAGTATTTT

j_call: TRBJ1-6
d_call: .
clone_size: .
v_call: TRBV10-3
cdr3_aa: CATQLGAYNSPLHF
cdr3_nt: TGTGCCACCCAACTGGGAGCCTATAATTCACCCCTCCACTTT

j_call: TRBJ1-2
d_call: .
clone_size: once
v_call: TRBV7-8
cdr3_aa: CASSEDSVSGYTF
cdr3_nt: TGTGCCAGCAGCGAAGACAGCGTCTCTGGCTACACCTTC

j_call: TRBJ1-1
d_call: .
clone_size: once
v_call: TRBV6-1
cdr3_aa: CASSEADTNTEAFF
cdr3_nt: TGTGCCAGCAGTGAAGCCGACACGAACACTGAAGCTTTCTTT

j_call: TRBJ1-3
d_call: .
clone_size: .
v_call: TRBV27
cdr3_aa: CASKRPSGNTIYF
cdr3_nt: TGTGCCAGCAAACGTCCCTCCGGAAACACCATATATTTT